The 15 T cell receptor beta chains in this list originate from one sample, sequenced in a study of T cell responses to AZD1222 COVID-19 vaccine. Assay: immunoSEQ multiplex PCR; the TCRdb copy retains only in-frame clones and omits some. The sample yields approximately 130,000 clones, 75% to 95% seen once. The material was peripheral blood, obtained on day 0 of AZD1222 vaccination. These receptor sequences come from an adult in good health.

This chain links TRBV5-5 with TRBJ1-1, with unresolved D. Trimming removed 1 base at V and 4 bases at J, with 8 bases between. The CDR3 contains 13 residues. Germline V gene sequence: CDR1 SGHKS, CDR2 YYEKEE (reference sequence). CDR3 coding DNA: TGTGCCAGCAGCTTGCAAGCCTCCACTGAAGCTTTCTTT. Protein sequence: CASSLQASTEAFF.

The rearrangement uses TRBV2 and TRBJ2-7, with TRBD1 as a possible D gene (5 bases). The V end was cut by 4 bases, the J end by 5 bases, with 18 bases between. This CDR3 has 15 residues. From germline, CDR1 is SNHLY and CDR2 FYNNEI. CDR3 residues: CASSADILVLHEQYF. DNA of the CDR3: TGTGCCAGCAGTGCGGACATCCTGGTTCTCCACGAGCAGTACTTC.

This clone was counted once. The chain uses TRBV11-2 and TRBJ1-5; tentative D call: TRBD1 (6 bases). The CDR3 totals 14 residues. The V end was cut by 5 bases, the J end by 7 bases, with 15 bases between. Germline loops: CDR1 SGHAT, CDR2 FQNNGV. CDR3 in DNA: TGTGCCAGCAGCGAGCACAGGGTTGGACAGCCCCAGCATTTT. Protein product: CASSEHRVGQPQHF. The whole variable domain, filled in from reference TRBV11-2 and TRBJ1-5, reads EAGVAQSPRYKIIEKRQSVAFWCNPISGHATLYWYQQILGQGPKLLIQFQNNGVVDDSQLPKDRFSAERLKGVDSTLKIQPAKLEDSAVYLCASSEHRVGQPQHFGDGTRLSIL.

The V gene is TRBV30, the J gene TRBJ1-1, with 8 bases identical to TRBD1. This CDR3 has 13 residues. Germline V gene data show CDR1 as GTSNPN and CDR2 as SVGIG (reference sequence). After removal of 2 bases from V and 6 bases from J, the junction contained 5 bases not matched to a gene. CDR3 protein: CAWSQDRAAEAFF. CDR3 sequence (DNA): TGTGCCTGGAGTCAGGACAGGGCGGCTGAAGCTTTCTTT.

V and J are TRBV28 and TRBJ1-4; TRBD1 matches 9 bases. V trimming: 5 bases; J trimming: 7 bases; junction bases outside the gene matches: 14. The CDR3 contains 17 residues. Germline V gene data show CDR1 as MDHEN and CDR2 as SYDVKM. The CDR3 coding sequence is TGTGCCAGCAGTGTATTTCGCCTGGGACAGGGAGGTGAAAAACTGTTTTTT. Encoded protein: CASSVFRLGQGGEKLFF.

The chain combines TRBV6-5 with TRBJ1-1; tentatively, D is TRBD1 (6 bases). Looked up from germline, CDR1 is MNHEY and CDR2 is SVGAGI. V dropped 5 bases and J dropped 1 base, with 14 bases sitting between them. The CDR3 totals 15 residues. The DNA of the CDR3 is TGTGCCAGCAGTAGAACGGGACAAGCGAACACTGAAGCTTTCTTT. Protein sequence: CASSRTGQANTEAFF.

The J gene is TRBJ2-3, the V gene TRBV6-6; D is ambiguous. V shed 1 base and J shed 3 bases, with 14 bases lying between them. In germline, CDR1 is MNHNY, CDR2 SVGAGI (reference sequence). The CDR3 sequence is 16 residues long. The CDR3 sequence is CASSYYSSTRTDTQYF. The CDR3 nucleotides are TGTGCCAGCAGTTACTATTCTTCGACCCGGACAGATACGCAGTATTTT.

This clone rates as medium-sized. The V call is TRBV4-1, the J call TRBJ1-1; D remains ambiguous. The CDR3 length is 14 residues. Germline loops: CDR1 MGHRA, CDR2 YSYEKL. V lost 0 bases and J 1 base, leaving 6 bases between the germline ends. The CDR3 DNA reads TGCGCCAGCAGCCAAGATGAGGGGAACACTGAAGCTTTCTTT. This translates into CASSQDEGNTEAFF.

CDR3 in amino acids: CAWSPSRSSGRYRAYEQYF. In DNA, the CDR3 is TGTGCCTGGAGTCCCTCTCGGAGTAGCGGGAGGTATCGTGCCTACGAGCAGTACTTC. The rearrangement links TRBV30 to TRBJ2-7, with TRBD2 matching over 10 bases. V lost 2 bases to trimming and J lost 2 bases; unmatched junction nucleotides: 18. The CDR3 consists of 19 residues. The germline V gene has CDR1 GTSNPN and CDR2 SVGIG (reference sequence).

This chain joins TRBV28 and TRBJ2-3; 7 bases map to TRBD1. Germline CDR1 reads MDHEN; CDR2 reads SYDVKM. Losses at the gene ends were 3 bases for V and 3 bases for J; bases not matched to a gene: 15. This CDR3 is 18 amino acids long. The CDR3 loop is CASSFPPTGVHPTDTQYF. CDR3 in DNA: TGTGCCAGCAGTTTCCCCCCCACAGGGGTCCATCCGACAGATACGCAGTATTTT.

This chain links TRBV11-2 with TRBJ2-3; either TRBD1 or TRBD2 may fit D (5 bases each). V dropped 2 bases and J dropped 0 bases, with 6 bases sitting between them. Germline values: CDR1 SGHAT, CDR2 FQNNGV. The CDR3 sequence is 14 residues long. CDR3 residues: CASSLRDSTDTQYF. The CDR3 region has the DNA TGTGCCAGCAGCTTACGGGACAGCACAGATACGCAGTATTTT.

The chain uses TRBV7-9 and TRBJ2-2; D unclear. V was pared by 5 bases and J by 4 bases, with 8 bases between. Germline V CDR1 and CDR2: SEHNR, FQNEAQ (reference sequence). The CDR3 loop spans 13 amino acids. The CDR3 DNA is TGTGCCAGCAGCGCGCGTGCCACCGGGGAGCTGTTTTTT. It specifies CASSARATGELFF. Full variable domain (missing parts from reference TRBV7-9 and TRBJ2-2): DTGVSQNPRHKITKRGQNVTFRCDPISEHNRLYWYRQTLGQGPEFLTYFQNEAQLEKSRLLSDRFSAERPKGSFSTLEIQRTEQGDSAMYLCASSARATGELFFGEGSRLTVL.

About this clone: The same CDR3 is also encoded by other DNA sequences in this sample. This chain joins TRBV6-5 and TRBJ1-1; no reliable D call. The germline V gene has CDR1 MNHEY and CDR2 SVGAGI. The CDR3 is made up of 13 amino acids. V lost 6 bases and J lost 3, with 11 bases in between. Here the CDR3 reads CASSRLADTEAFF. The DNA of the CDR3 is TGTGCCAGCAGCCGCCTCGCGGACACTGAAGCTTTCTTT.

This chain connects TRBV19 to TRBJ1-2; 9 bases align to TRBD1. V trimming: 6 bases; J trimming: 7 bases; junction bases outside the gene matches: 15. This CDR3 has 16 residues. Germline V gene sequence: CDR1 LNHDA, CDR2 SQIVND (reference sequence). CDR3: CASSWVPGQGFGGYTF. CDR3 nucleotides: TGTGCCAGTAGCTGGGTACCGGGACAGGGATTCGGTGGCTACACCTTC.

The genes are TRBV5-1 and TRBJ2-1, with a weak D call TRBD2 (5 bases). V shed 7 bases and J shed 0 bases, with 11 bases lying between them. The CDR3 loop spans 14 amino acids. The germline V gene encodes CDR1 SGHRS and CDR2 YFSETQ. In DNA, the CDR3 is TGCGCCAGCCGGGAAACTAGCTCCTACAATGAGCAGTTCTTC. Encoded protein: CASRETSSYNEQFF.